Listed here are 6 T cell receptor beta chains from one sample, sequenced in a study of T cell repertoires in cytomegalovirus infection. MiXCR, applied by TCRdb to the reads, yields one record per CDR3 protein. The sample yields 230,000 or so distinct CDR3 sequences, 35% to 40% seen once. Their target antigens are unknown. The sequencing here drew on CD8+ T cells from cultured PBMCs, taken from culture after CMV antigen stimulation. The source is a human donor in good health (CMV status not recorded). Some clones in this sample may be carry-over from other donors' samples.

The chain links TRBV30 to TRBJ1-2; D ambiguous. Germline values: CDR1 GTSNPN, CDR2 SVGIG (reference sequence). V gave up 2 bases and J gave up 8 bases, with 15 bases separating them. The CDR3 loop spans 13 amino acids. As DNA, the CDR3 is TGTGCCTGGAGTCTCAGAGGGCCGGAGGGCTACACCTTC. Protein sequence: CAWSLRGPEGYTF.

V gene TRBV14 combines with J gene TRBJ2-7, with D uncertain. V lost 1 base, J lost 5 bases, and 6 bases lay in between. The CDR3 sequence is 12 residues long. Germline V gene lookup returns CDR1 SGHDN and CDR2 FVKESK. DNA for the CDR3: TGTGCCAGCAGCCAAGGGAGCCACGAGCAGTACTTC. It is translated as CASSQGSHEQYF. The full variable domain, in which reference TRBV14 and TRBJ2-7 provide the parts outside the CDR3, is EAGVTQFPSHSVIEKGQTVTLRCDPISGHDNLYWYRRVMGKEIKFLLHFVKESKQDESGMPNNRFLAERTGGTYSTLKVQPAELEDSGVYFCASSQGSHEQYFGPGTRLTVT.

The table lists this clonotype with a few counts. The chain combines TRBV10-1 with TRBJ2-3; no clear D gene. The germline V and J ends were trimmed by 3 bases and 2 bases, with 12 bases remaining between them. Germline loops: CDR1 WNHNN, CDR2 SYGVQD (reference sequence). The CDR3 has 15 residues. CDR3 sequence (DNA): TGCGCCAGCAGTGAAGGATCGGGTAACACAGATACGCAGTATTTT. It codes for CASSEGSGNTDTQYF.

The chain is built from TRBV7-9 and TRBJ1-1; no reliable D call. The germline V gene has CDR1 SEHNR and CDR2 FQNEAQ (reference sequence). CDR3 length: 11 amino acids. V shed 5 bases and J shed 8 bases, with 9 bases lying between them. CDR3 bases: TGTGCCAGCAGCCCCGCTGGGGAAGCTTTCTTT. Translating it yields CASSPAGEAFF.

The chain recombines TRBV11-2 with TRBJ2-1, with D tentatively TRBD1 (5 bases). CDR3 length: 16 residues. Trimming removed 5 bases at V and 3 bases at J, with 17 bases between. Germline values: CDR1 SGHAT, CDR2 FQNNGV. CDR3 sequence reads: CASSPPTLTVYNEQFF. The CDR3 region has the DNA TGTGCCAGCAGCCCCCCAACCTTGACAGTCTACAATGAGCAGTTCTTC.

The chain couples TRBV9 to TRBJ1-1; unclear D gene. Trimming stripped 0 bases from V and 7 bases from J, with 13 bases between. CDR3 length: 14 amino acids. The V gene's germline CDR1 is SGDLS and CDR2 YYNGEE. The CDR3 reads CASSVESVVGEAFF. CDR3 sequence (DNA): TGTGCCAGCAGCGTAGAATCGGTGGTGGGTGAAGCTTTCTTT.